This entry features one TCR beta chain sequence. This CDR3 has 15 residues. Germline CDR1 MNHNS, CDR2 SASEGT. Unmatched junction bases numbered 10, after V lost 6 bases and J lost 7 bases. These data are taken from a study of CD8 T cells in Susac syndrome. Random-hexamer reverse transcription was applied to about 0.5 to 1 ug RNA. Multiplex immunoSEQ PCR targeted 54 Vbeta and 13 Jbeta TCR beta segments. TCRdb reanalysed the immunoSEQ multiplex PCR reads using MiXCR and keeps one entry per CDR3 protein. The data contain under 200,000 distinct CDR3 sequences, about 91% of them seen just once; the ten biggest clones take up 0.085% to 0.1%. CD8+ and CD4+ T cells from blood underwent TCR beta sequencing, which was carried out in a high-throughput format.

The TCR originated in a human donor with Susac syndrome. The V and J genes are TRBV6-1 and TRBJ2-1, with 9 bases aligning to TRBD2. The material sequenced was CD4+ T cells from PBMCs. CDR3 DNA: TGTGCCAGCAGCCTCGGTAGCGGGGGCACAAATGAGCAGTTCTTC. As protein: CASSLGSGGTNEQFF.